Sequencing of this TCR beta chain was carried out in a study of CXCR3-negative and CXCR3-positive naive CD8 T cells (dated 2019 in TCRdb). Some background on the complete study: In total, about 135 million TRB reads were obtained, corresponding to roughly 1.5 +/- 0.3 million reads per library. Diversity and physicochemical repertoire analyses covered under twelve donors pooled from two independent experiments. For the TRBV-TRBJ cluster analysis, the naive subsets came from 5 donors, while the memory cells came from 3 donors.

The sequencer was a NextSeq 550. The Human TCR Profiling Kit (MiLaboratory) was used to make UMI-labeled 5' RACE TRB cDNA libraries. cDNA synthesis used the entire amount of extracted RNA, and PCR amplification then used the entire amount of cDNA produced. The libraries were made side by side, with each library going through the same number of PCR cycles. Per the authors' processing: With a requirement of at least two reads per UMI, MIGEC and MiXCR extracted about 50,000 +/- 10,000 unique UMI-labeled TRB cDNA molecules per library. An average of about 40,000 +/- 10,000 functional in-frame TRB CDR3 nucleotide clonotypes without stop codons was found per library. After downsampling to 5000 UMI-labeled TRB molecules per sample, diversity metrics, including normalized Shannon-Wiener and Chao1, were computed in VDJtools. VDJtools was used to calculate clonotype-size-weighted physicochemical properties of the central five CDR3 residues, namely interaction energy, strength, volume and Kidera factor 4. The reads underwent TCRdb reprocessing, giving one record for each CDR3 protein sequence and no DNA. For this entry, the V and J calls and clone size follow TCRdb and not the study's own pipeline. The table for this sample records about 41,000 distinct CDR3 sequences. Of the sample, around 2% is held by the ten largest clones.

Each CD8+ T cell subset was flow-sorted in triplicate, with roughly 310,000 cells per subset placed directly into RLT lysis buffer. To exclude memory contaminants, naive CD8+ T cells were stringently defined as CD45RO-CCR7+CD27+CD95-. Standard density gradient centrifugation was used to isolate peripheral blood mononuclear cells from buffy coats. A FACSAria III was used to flow-sort naive CXCR3-negative and CXCR3-positive CD8+ T cells. Total RNA was extracted from sorted cells with an RNeasy Mini Kit. The investigation overall reported the following: Both naive subsets had comparably high repertoire diversity, while memory CD8+ T cells had much lower repertoire diversity. Because surface CD5, which is linked to self-reactivity in mice, was comparable between the naive subsets, TCR interaction strength was also inferred from the physicochemical properties of TRB CDR3s. TRBV-TRBJ usage was similar between naive CXCR3-negative and CXCR3-positive cells from the same donor, while memory cells showed distinct patterns. Compared with CXCR3-negative naive cells, CXCR3-positive naive cells had TRB CDR3s with higher hydrophobicity (lower Kidera factor 4), lower energy, and higher strength and volume indices. Because CXCR3 expression was partially decreased after cryopreservation, freshly isolated PBMCs were used for most assays.

CDR1 SEHNR and CDR2 FQNEAQ are derived from the germline V gene (reference sequence). From its cysteine to its phenylalanine, the CDR3 spans 16 amino acids. Only the protein sequence is given. A word on this clonotype: Its antigen specificity is not known.

The chain is assembled from TRBV7-9 and TRBJ2-7; TCRdb's D gene call, TRBD1, goes unchecked for lack of DNA. The sequencing input was naive CXCR3- CD8+ T cells from blood. The intended sense of this specimen's cell subset or site label: CD45RO-CCR7+CD27+CD95- naive CD8+ T cells lacking CXCR3 (TNR3-). This clonotype was sampled from a human donor in good health. Some clones in this sample may be carry-over from other donors' samples. The CDR3 loop reads CASSSYRTGVTYEQYF.